What follows are 31 T cell receptor beta chains derived from one specimen sequenced in a study of T cell responses to AZD1222 COVID-19 vaccine (dated by TCRdb to 2020 to 2023). This sample's time point label indicates: baseline before first vaccination. Libraries were prepared through the immunoSEQ multiplex PCR assay. TCRdb holds this immuneACCESS table with in-frame rearrangements only. Some clones are missing; in checked studies, unresolved V genes explain under half, and the rest has no known cause. This sample holds tens of thousands of clones; 85% were observed only once. The ten most abundant clones make up around 20% of the sample. The sample in question was peripheral blood, obtained on day 0 of AZD1222 vaccination. The receptor source for this set is an adult in good health.

In DNA form, the CDR3 reads TGCGCCAGCAGCTTGGGACGGATTAACACTGAAGCTTTCTTT. Protein: CASSLGRINTEAFF. J is TRBJ1-1 and V is TRBV5-1; D not certain. Germline lookup yields CDR1 SGHRS and CDR2 YFSETQ. The CDR3 extends over 14 amino acids. V lost 0 bases and J lost 2, with 8 bases in between.

CDR3 DNA sequence: TGTGCCAGCAGCTTTCAGGGGCGTCCCTACGAGCAGTACTTC. Translating gives CASSFQGRPYEQYF. The rearrangement uses TRBV27 and TRBJ2-7; possibly TRBD1 for D (6 bases). The germline V gene encodes CDR1 MNHEY and CDR2 SMNVEV (reference sequence). Trimming left V 6 bases short and J 2 bases short, with 14 bases between. The CDR3 contains 14 residues.

This clone was observed once. The rearrangement joins TRBV18 to TRBJ1-3; no reliable D call. The V end was cut by 2 bases, the J end by 0 bases, with 8 bases between. The V gene's germline CDR1 is KGHSH and CDR2 LQKENI. The CDR3 covers 15 residues. The CDR3 nucleotides read TGTGCCAGCTCACCAACAGCGAACTCTGGAAACACCATATATTTT. Translating gives CASSPTANSGNTIYF.

V and J are TRBV29-1 and TRBJ2-7, with 8 bases lining up with TRBD2. The CDR3 is 13 amino acids. The J segment lost 4 bases and the V segment lost 4 bases, leaving 6 bases of the junction unmatched. From germline, CDR1 is SQVTM and CDR2 ANQGSEA. CDR3 coding DNA: TGCAGCGTTGTAAAGCGGGAGACGTACGAGCAGTACTTC. Protein: CSVVKRETYEQYF.

This clone appeared a single time. This chain uses TRBV5-1 with TRBJ2-5; tentatively, D is TRBD1 (6 bases). Germline V gives CDR1 SGHRS, CDR2 YFSETQ. V shed 4 bases and J shed 4 bases, with 17 bases lying between them. The length of the CDR3 is 15 residues. The CDR3 here is CASSIPTGKGETQYF. The DNA of the CDR3 is TGCGCCAGCAGCATCCCGACAGGAAAGGGAGAGACCCAGTACTTC.

This sequence joins TRBV12-3 or TRBV12-4 and TRBJ1-2, with D possibly matching TRBD1 (6 bases). This CDR3 contains 13 residues. Trimming shortened V by 3 bases and J by 6 bases, and 11 bases separated the two germline ends. CDR3: CASSLQTGNGYTF. The DNA of the CDR3 is TGTGCCAGCAGTTTGCAGACAGGCAATGGCTACACCTTC.

The gene calls are TRBV3-1 (or the pseudogene TRBV3-2) and TRBJ2-5; 8 bases map to TRBD1. Germline V gene sequence: CDR1 LGHDT, CDR2 YNNKEL (reference sequence). The CDR3 spans 14 residues. With V trimmed by 4 bases and J by 1 base, 2 bases remained unmatched. In DNA form, the CDR3 reads TGTGCCAGCAGCCCCACAGGGGGCCAAGAGACCCAGTACTTC. Translation gives CASSPTGGQETQYF.

The chain combines TRBV19 with TRBJ1-5; 7 bases map to TRBD1. The ends lost 10 bases at V and 5 bases at J; junction bases unmatched: 5. The V gene's germline CDR1 is LNHDA and CDR2 SQIVND (reference sequence). The CDR3 runs to 12 residues. Here the CDR3 reads CATRGGHQPQHF. DNA of the CDR3: TGTGCCACGAGAGGGGGCCATCAGCCCCAGCATTTT.

The rearrangement joins TRBV19 to TRBJ2-1; TRBD2 is a possible D gene (5 bases). CDR1 LNHDA and CDR2 SQIVND come from the germline V gene (reference sequence). CDR3 size: 14 residues. V shed 3 bases and J shed 9 bases, with 15 bases lying between them. The CDR3 reads CASSMSRGWIEQFF. For the CDR3, the DNA is TGTGCCAGTAGTATGAGTCGGGGTTGGATTGAGCAGTTCTTC.

The chain employs TRBV12-3 or TRBV12-4 and TRBJ2-7, with D maybe TRBD2 (6 bases). The CDR3 runs 12 residues. V was trimmed by 8 bases and J by 5 bases, leaving 13 bases between them. The CDR3, as DNA: TGTGCCAGCGGGCGCCGGAGGGACGAGCAGTACTTC. This sequence encodes CASGRRRDEQYF.

The rearrangement links TRBV11-2 to TRBJ1-3, with D unclear. The V end lost 1 base, the J end lost 0 bases, and 4 bases lay between the germline ends. Germline lookup yields CDR1 SGHAT and CDR2 FQNNGV. The CDR3 spans 14 residues. CDR3 amino acids: CASSLASSGNTIYF. CDR3 nucleotide sequence: TGTGCCAGCAGCTTAGCTAGCTCTGGAAACACCATATATTTT.

The V call is TRBV19, the J call TRBJ2-5, with 8 bases that match TRBD2. CDR1 is LNHDA, CDR2 SQIVND, per germline (reference sequence). V was clipped by 6 bases and J by 4 bases; unmatched bases: 4. CDR3 length equals 13 residues. CDR3 sequence (DNA): TGTGCCAGTAGGAGCGGGAGTGTAGAGACCCAGTACTTC. Encoded protein: CASRSGSVETQYF. The full variable domain, completed using reference TRBV19 and TRBJ2-5, is DGGITQSPKYLFRKEGQNVTLSCEQNLNHDAMYWYRQDPGQGLRLIYYSQIVNDFQKGDIAEGYSVSREKKESFPLTVTSAQKNPTAFYLCASRSGSVETQYFGPGTRLLVL.

The V call is TRBV3-1 (or the pseudogene TRBV3-2), the J call TRBJ2-7, with D tentatively TRBD2 (7 bases). Between the trimmed V and J ends, which lost 1 base and 4 bases, there was a span of 14 bases. The CDR3 is made up of 15 amino acids. Germline assignment: CDR1 LGHDT and CDR2 YNNKEL (reference sequence). The CDR3 loop reads CASSQGSGGPYEQYF. CDR3 sequence (DNA): TGTGCCAGCAGCCAAGGGTCCGGGGGGCCGTACGAGCAGTACTTC.

The chain has TRBV12-5 and TRBJ1-1; a weak D match, TRBD1 (5 bases). Germline CDR1 reads LGHNT; CDR2 reads FRNRAP. Trimming removed 1 base from V and 0 bases from J, with 27 bases in between. The CDR3 is 21 amino acids. The CDR3 loop is CASGLGTGSPGLVAMNTEAFF. The CDR3 nucleotides are TGTGCTAGTGGTTTGGGAACCGGAAGCCCGGGACTCGTTGCTATGAACACTGAAGCTTTCTTT.

This chain uses TRBV30 with TRBJ2-2; D remains ambiguous. Germline loops: CDR1 GTSNPN, CDR2 SVGIG (reference sequence). The V end lost 4 bases, the J end lost 6 bases, and 12 bases lay between the germline ends. The length of the CDR3 is 13 residues. CDR3 nucleotide sequence: TGTGCCTGGAACGGAGTTGAGGCCGGGGAGCTGTTTTTT. Protein: CAWNGVEAGELFF.

The chain carries TRBV9 and TRBJ2-1; TRBD1 aligns across 11 bases. V gave up 0 bases and J gave up 13 bases; unmatched junction bases: 9. The CDR3 runs 15 residues. Per the germline V gene, CDR1 is SGDLS and CDR2 is YYNGEE. CDR3 in amino acids: CASSVEGQGAQIQFF. The CDR3 DNA reads TGTGCCAGCAGCGTAGAAGGACAGGGGGCGCAAATTCAGTTCTTC.

The chain combines TRBV5-1 with TRBJ1-1; D not certain. This CDR3 is 13 amino acids long. The germline V and J ends were trimmed by 1 base and 2 bases, with 6 bases remaining between them. CDR1 is SGHRS and CDR2 is YFSETQ in the germline V gene. For the CDR3, the DNA is TGCGCCAGCAGCTTGAAAGTTAACACTGAAGCTTTCTTT. Translation gives CASSLKVNTEAFF.

The chain carries TRBV18 and TRBJ2-6; TRBD2 aligns across 7 bases. CDR1 and CDR2 from the germline V gene are KGHSH and LQKENI. The J segment lost 0 bases and the V segment lost 2 bases, leaving 10 bases of the junction unmatched. The CDR3 runs to 19 residues. This chain's CDR3 is CASSPDVASGFSGANVLTF. The CDR3 nucleotides read TGTGCCAGCTCACCAGACGTGGCTAGCGGTTTCTCTGGGGCCAACGTCCTGACTTTC.

The chain has TRBV7-3 and TRBJ1-1, with D possibly matching TRBD1 (5 bases). From germline, CDR1 is SGHTA and CDR2 FQGTGA. This CDR3 contains 15 residues. V shed 5 bases and J shed 1 base, with 14 bases lying between them. CDR3 protein: CASSARSGQNTEAFF. CDR3 DNA sequence: TGTGCCAGCAGCGCCCGGTCGGGGCAGAACACTGAAGCTTTCTTT. The whole variable domain, filled in from reference TRBV7-3 and TRBJ1-1, reads GAGVSQTPSNKVTEKGKYVELRCDPISGHTALYWYRQSLGQGPEFLIYFQGTGAADDSGLPNDRFFAVRPEGSVSTLKIQRTERGDSAVYLCASSARSGQNTEAFFGQGTRLTVV.

This clone is judged large (0.1 to 1%). The chain couples TRBV10-3 to TRBJ2-2, with 7 bases lining up with TRBD1. This CDR3 has 14 amino acids. Germline V gene sequence: CDR1 ENHRY, CDR2 SYGVKD. V was clipped by 7 bases and J by 0 bases; unmatched bases: 2. The CDR3 loop reads CAIKGTANTGELFF. The CDR3 region has the DNA TGTGCCATCAAAGGGACAGCGAACACCGGGGAGCTGTTTTTT.

This rearrangement joins TRBV12-3 or TRBV12-4 to TRBJ1-2; perhaps TRBD1 as D (5 bases). There are 13 residues in the CDR3. The V end lost 6 bases, the J end lost 5 bases, and 13 bases lay between the germline ends. This chain's CDR3 is CASSRDVLYGYTF. The CDR3 bases are TGTGCCAGCAGCCGGGACGTACTATATGGCTACACCTTC.

V is TRBV2 and J is TRBJ2-5, with 8 bases aligning to TRBD1. Germline CDR1 SNHLY, CDR2 FYNNEI. This CDR3 is built from 15 residues. V was pared by 2 bases and J by 5 bases, with 7 bases of the junction left unmatched. For the CDR3, the DNA is TGTGCCAGCAGTGAACCAACAGGGGGTGGGGAGACCCAGTACTTC. As protein: CASSEPTGGGETQYF.

V usage is TRBV15 and J usage is TRBJ2-4, with 8 bases that match TRBD1. The length of the CDR3 is 15 residues. V was clipped by 4 bases and J by 4 bases; unmatched bases: 6. Looked up from germline, CDR1 is LNHNV and CDR2 is YYDKDF (reference sequence). The CDR3: CATSTAGTGKNIQYF. DNA for the CDR3: TGTGCCACCAGCACGGCCGGGACAGGAAAAAACATTCAGTACTTC. Full variable domain (outside the CDR3, taken from reference TRBV15 and TRBJ2-4): DAMVIQNPRYQVTQFGKPVTLSCSQTLNHNVMYWYQQKSSQAPKLLFHYYDKDFNNEADTPDNFQSRRPNTSFCFLDIRSPGLGDTAMYLCATSTAGTGKNIQYFGAGTRLSVL.

The rearrangement joins TRBV11-3 to TRBJ1-1; unclear D gene. Germline values: CDR1 SGHNT, CDR2 YENEEA. V dropped 1 base and J dropped 7 bases, with 19 bases sitting between them. This CDR3 comprises 16 residues. Written as DNA, the CDR3 is TGTGCCAGCAGCTTAGTCCACCTACGGGTCGCGGGTGAAGCTTTCTTT. Translation: CASSLVHLRVAGEAFF.

In DNA, the CDR3 is TGCGCCAGCAGTCAATATTGGGGCTACTCCTACGAGCAGTACTTC. Translation: CASSQYWGYSYEQYF. The chain links TRBV23-1 to TRBJ2-7, with a weak D call TRBD1 (5 bases). TRBV23-1 is identified as an open reading frame with a role that is uncertain. There are 15 residues in the CDR3. Trimming shortened V by 1 base and J by 0 bases, and 10 bases separated the two germline ends.

The rearrangement joins TRBV9 to TRBJ2-1; no firm D call. The V gene's germline CDR1 is SGDLS and CDR2 YYNGEE. This CDR3 is 16 amino acids long. Trimming left V 0 bases short and J 9 bases short, with 19 bases between. CDR3 DNA: TGTGCCAGCAGCGTAGGTGAACACGCTGGGTTTAGTGAGCAGTTCTTC. Its protein is CASSVGEHAGFSEQFF.

The rearrangement uses TRBV5-1 and TRBJ2-1, with D unresolved. The CDR3 runs to 13 residues. V lost 0 bases and J 4 bases, leaving 5 bases between the germline ends. CDR1 and CDR2 from the germline V gene are SGHRS and YFSETQ. CDR3 in amino acids: CASSLGGYNEQFF. The CDR3, as DNA: TGCGCCAGCAGCTTGGGTGGATACAATGAGCAGTTCTTC.

V usage is TRBV4-1 and J usage is TRBJ2-7; D remains ambiguous. Germline V gene sequence: CDR1 MGHRA, CDR2 YSYEKL. CDR3 length equals 13 residues. Trimming took off 1 base at V and 0 bases at J, with 4 bases between the two ends. CDR3 in amino acids: CASSQGNSYEQYF. In DNA, the CDR3 is TGCGCCAGCAGCCAAGGTAACTCCTACGAGCAGTACTTC.

V usage is TRBV6-5 and J usage is TRBJ1-2; a weak D match, TRBD1 (5 bases). V lost 0 bases and J 8 bases, leaving 10 bases between the germline ends. This CDR3 is built from 13 residues. Germline CDR1 is MNHEY and CDR2 is SVGAGI. Here the CDR3 DNA reads TGTGCCAGCAGTTACTCTGGGGCGGGCGGCTACACCTTC. Residues: CASSYSGAGGYTF.

The V and J genes are TRBV3-1 (or the pseudogene TRBV3-2) and TRBJ1-1; TRBD1 matches 8 bases. Germline trimming cut 4 bases from V and 3 bases from J; bases unmatched to any gene: 4. CDR1 LGHDT and CDR2 YNNKEL come from the germline V gene (reference sequence). This CDR3 comprises 14 residues. The CDR3: CASSPRGRDTEAFF. DNA of the CDR3: TGTGCCAGCAGCCCCAGGGGGCGGGACACTGAAGCTTTCTTT.

This clone was counted a single time. This chain uses TRBV29-1 with TRBJ1-3; D uncertain. Trimming pared 1 base from V and 6 bases from J, leaving 10 bases between. Per the germline V gene, CDR1 is SQVTM and CDR2 is ANQGSEA. This CDR3 is built from 13 residues. The CDR3 nucleotides are TGCAGCGTTGAAGCCTCGGACCTAAACACCATATATTTT. This gives the protein CSVEASDLNTIYF.